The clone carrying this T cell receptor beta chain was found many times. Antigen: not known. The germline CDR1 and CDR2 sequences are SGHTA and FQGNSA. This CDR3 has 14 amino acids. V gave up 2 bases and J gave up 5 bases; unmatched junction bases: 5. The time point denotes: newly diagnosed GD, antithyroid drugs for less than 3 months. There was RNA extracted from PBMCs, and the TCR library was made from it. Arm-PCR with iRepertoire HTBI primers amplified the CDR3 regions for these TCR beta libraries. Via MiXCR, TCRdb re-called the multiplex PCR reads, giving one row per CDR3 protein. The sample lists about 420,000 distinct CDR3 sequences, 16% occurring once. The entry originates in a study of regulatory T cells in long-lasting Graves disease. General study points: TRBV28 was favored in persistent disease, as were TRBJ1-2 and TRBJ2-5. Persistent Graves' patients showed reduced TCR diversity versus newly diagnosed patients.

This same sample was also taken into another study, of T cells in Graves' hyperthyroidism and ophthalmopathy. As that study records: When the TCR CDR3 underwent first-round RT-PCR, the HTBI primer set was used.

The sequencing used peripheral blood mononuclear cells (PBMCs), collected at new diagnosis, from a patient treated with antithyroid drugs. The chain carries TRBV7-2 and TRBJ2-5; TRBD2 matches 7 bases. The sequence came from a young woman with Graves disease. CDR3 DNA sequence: TGTGCCAGCAGCTTATCGCTAGCGGTCGAGACCCAGTACTTC. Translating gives CASSLSLAVETQYF.